This T cell receptor beta chain was recovered during a study of technical replicates of blood from a handful of donors. The V segment lost 6 bases and the J segment 3 bases; nucleotides outside the gene matches: 16. From germline, CDR1 is SGHTA and CDR2 FQGNSA. The length of the CDR3 is 17 residues. Generated by immunoSEQ multiplex PCR, the TCRdb table keeps only in-frame clones and is missing some. The data show tens of thousands of clones, more than 90% seen once. Sequenced sample: PBMCs. The rearrangement links TRBV7-2 to TRBJ2-5, with TRBD2 matching over 7 bases. The sequence came from a human donor in good health. Some clones in this sample may be carry-over from other donors' samples. For the CDR3, the DNA is TGTGCCAGCAGTTTTACGGGGCCCCTCGGGGGGAAAGAGACCCAGTACTTC. This gives the protein CASSFTGPLGGKETQYF.